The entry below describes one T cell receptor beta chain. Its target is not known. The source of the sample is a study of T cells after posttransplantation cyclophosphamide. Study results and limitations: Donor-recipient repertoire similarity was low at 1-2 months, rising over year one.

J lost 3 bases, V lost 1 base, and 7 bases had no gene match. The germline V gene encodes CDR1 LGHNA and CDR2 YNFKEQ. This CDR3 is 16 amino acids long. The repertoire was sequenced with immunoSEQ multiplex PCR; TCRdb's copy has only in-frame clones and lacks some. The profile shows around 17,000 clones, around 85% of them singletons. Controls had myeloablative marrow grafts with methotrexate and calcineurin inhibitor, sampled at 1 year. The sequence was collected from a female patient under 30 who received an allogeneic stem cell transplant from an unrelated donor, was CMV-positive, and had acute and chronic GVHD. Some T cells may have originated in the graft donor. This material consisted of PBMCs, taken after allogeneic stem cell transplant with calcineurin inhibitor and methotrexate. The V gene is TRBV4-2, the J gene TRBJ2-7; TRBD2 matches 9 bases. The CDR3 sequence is CASSQVGSGSVYEQYF. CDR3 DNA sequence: TGTGCCAGCAGCCAAGTGGGTAGCGGGAGTGTCTACGAGCAGTACTTC.